Listed here is a single T cell receptor (beta chain). Antigen: not known. The CDR3 has 16 residues. The germline gives CDR1 LGHNA, CDR2 YSLEER. V gave up 0 bases and J gave up 0 bases, with 9 bases separating them. This record belongs to a study of graft-versus-host responses after intestinal transplantation. Study context: Tacrolimus plus steroids were given to all recipients for roughly three years, preceded by anti-thymocyte globulin induction.

Points from the study as a whole: Peak circulating GvH clone levels were associated with early post-transplant HvG declines.

Produced via immunoSEQ multiplex PCR; TCRdb's table is partial and in-frame only. This table holds roughly 96,000 clones, 90% to 95% found once. The input for sequencing was unstimulated CD8+ T cells sorted from spleen or lymph node cells, taken before intestinal transplant. The receptor was derived from a human donor who received an intestinal transplant. This chain links TRBV4-3 with TRBJ1-3; D uncertain. CDR3 in amino acids: CASSQDRFGSGNTIYF. The CDR3 nucleotides are TGCGCCAGCAGCCAAGATCGGTTCGGCTCTGGAAACACCATATATTTT.